Below, one T cell receptor beta chain is given with its context. Measured with immunoSEQ multiplex PCR; TCRdb has only the in-frame clones, and not every one. The data show tens of thousands of clones, 95% seen once. The data originate from a study of technical replicates of blood from a few donors. This receptor was taken from a human donor in good health. Source material: T cells isolated from PBMCs.

CDR3 nucleotide sequence: TGTGCCAGCAGCTTTCTCGAGGGGGCGGTCACTGAAGCTTTCTTT. Translation gives CASSFLEGAVTEAFF. This sequence joins TRBV7-8 and TRBJ1-1; 7 bases align to TRBD1. The V and J ends lost 3 bases and 4 bases, in that order; junction bases with no gene match: 8. The germline V gene encodes CDR1 SGHVS and CDR2 FQNEAQ. This CDR3 contains 15 residues. Based on the CDR3 plus reference TRBV7-8 and TRBJ1-1, the full variable domain is GAGVSQSPRYKVAKRGQDVALRCDPISGHVSLFWYQQALGQGPEFLTYFQNEAQLDKSGLPSDRFFAERPEGSVSTLKIQRTQQEDSAVYLCASSFLEGAVTEAFFGQGTRLTVV.